This T cell receptor (beta chain) was retrieved from a study of cytomegalovirus exposure and HLA in healthy donors. Germline values: CDR1 MNHNS, CDR2 SASEGT. V shed 1 base and J shed 2 bases, with 11 bases lying between them. The CDR3 sequence is 15 residues long. Researchers ran the PCR with 60 Vbeta and 13 Jbeta primers. The data were produced by immunoSEQ multiplex PCR, yet TCRdb's version contains in-frame clones alone and is incomplete. Here the sample spans 150,000 to 200,000 clones, about four fifths being singletons. Findings of the study overall: Most subjects' HLA-A and HLA-B alleles were reportedly predicted from TCR beta sequences. There were some V segments, including TRBV6-2 and TRBV6-3, excluded as indistinguishable. One variant, a missense change in DCLRE1C, was linked in a later analysis to TCR beta V- and J-gene trimming.

Concerning this clone: Its specificity is not known.

What was sequenced was PBMCs. The receptor comes from a woman in her 30s in good health and CMV-seronegative. The V gene is TRBV6-1, the J gene TRBJ1-2; D is possibly TRBD1 (6 bases). For the CDR3, the DNA is TGTGCCAGCAGTGAAGGTCCCACAGGGAACTATGGCTACACCTTC. Translated, it gives CASSEGPTGNYGYTF.